The 15 T cell receptor beta chains given below trace back to one sample, sequenced in a study of regulatory T cells in long-lasting Graves disease. For TCR beta, libraries came from iRepertoire HTBI primers and Arm-PCR of CDR3 regions. Each CDR3 protein gets one entry after TCRdb re-called the multiplex PCR reads with MiXCR. The profile shows around 450,000 distinct CDR3 sequences, 15% of them singletons. Described time point: newly diagnosed GD, antithyroid drugs for less than 3 months. Scientists built the TCR library using RNA that was extracted from PBMCs. The same data also went into a second study, on T cells in Graves' hyperthyroidism and ophthalmopathy.

Sequencing was performed on peripheral blood mononuclear cells (PBMCs), taken at new diagnosis, from a patient treated with antithyroid drugs. The source is a woman in her 30s with Graves disease.

For this clonotype: Given the absence of the conserved phenylalanine or tryptophan at the CDR3 end, a read error is likely. Written as DNA, the CDR3 is TGTGCCAGCAGCTTGGACAGGGGGCAGGAGACCCAGTACCTC. Its translation is CASSLDRGQETQYL. V gene TRBV9 combines with J gene TRBJ2-4; TRBD1 matches 11 bases. Matching the DNA end better, TRBJ2-5 makes the J call doubtful. Germline V gives CDR1 SGDLS, CDR2 YYNGEE. CDR3 size: 14 residues.

This clonotype was counted at least ten times. The genes are TRBV6-2 or TRBV6-3 and TRBJ1-1; a possible D gene is TRBD1 (6 bases). Germline CDR1 and CDR2: MNHEY and SVGEGT. The CDR3 is made up of 15 amino acids. Trimming shortened V by 5 bases and J by 4 bases, and 17 bases separated the two germline ends. The CDR3 DNA reads as TGTGCCAGCAGTCTCAACAGGGCCGGAGGCACTGAAGCTTTCTTT. This gives the protein CASSLNRAGGTEAFF.

This clonotype has ten or more counts. The chain links TRBV20-1 to TRBJ2-7; the match to TRBD1 covers 7 bases. With V trimmed by 3 bases and J by 4 bases, 12 bases remained unmatched. The CDR3 is 15 residues long. Germline CDR1 reads DFQATT; CDR2 reads SNEGSKA (reference sequence). CDR3 region: CSASVIVSGGYEQYF. The CDR3 DNA follows: TGCAGTGCTAGTGTTATTGTGTCAGGGGGTTACGAGCAGTACTTC.

This clonotype was seen at least ten times. The CDR3: CASGLGQGASYEQYF. The CDR3 coding sequence is TGTGCCAGCGGTCTTGGACAGGGGGCCTCCTACGAGCAGTACTTC. The rearrangement links TRBV12-3 or TRBV12-4 to TRBJ2-7; 11 bases match TRBD1. This CDR3 is 15 amino acids long. The J segment lost 0 bases and the V segment lost 8 bases, leaving 6 bases of the junction unmatched.

There are many counts of this clonotype. The chain combines TRBV6-2 or TRBV6-3 with TRBJ2-5; 12 nucleotides align to TRBD2. The V gene end was trimmed by 4 bases and the J gene end by 4 bases; junction bases not matched to a gene: 4. The CDR3 spans 15 residues. Per germline, CDR1 MNHEY and CDR2 SVGEGT. The CDR3 region is CASSSTSGRLETQYF. Here the CDR3 DNA reads TGTGCCAGCAGTTCGACTAGCGGGAGATTAGAGACCCAGTACTTC.

This clonotype was counted many times. The chain links TRBV11-3 to TRBJ2-1; 9 bases are a match to TRBD2. V was pared by 5 bases and J by 8 bases, with 10 bases of the junction left unmatched. In germline, CDR1 is SGHNT, CDR2 YENEEA. This CDR3 spans 15 amino acids. The CDR3 DNA is TGTGCCAGCAGCCGTATTAGCGGGAGACGGGATGAGCAGTTCTTC. This encodes CASSRISGRRDEQFF. The full variable domain, in which reference TRBV11-3 and TRBJ2-1 provide the parts outside the CDR3, is EAGVVQSPRYKIIEKKQPVAFWCNPISGHNTLYWYLQNLGQGPELLIRYENEEAVDDSQLPKDRFSAERLKGVDSTLKIQPAELGDSAVYLCASSRISGRRDEQFFGPGTRLTVL.

This clonotype appeared many times. The gene calls are TRBV24-1 and TRBJ2-7; the D is unclear. Trimming shortened V by 2 bases and J by 2 bases, and 6 bases separated the two germline ends. Germline V CDR1 and CDR2: KGHDR, SFDVKD. This CDR3 is 13 amino acids long. For the CDR3, the DNA is TGTGCCACCAGTGATTCAGCCACCTACGAGCAGTACTTC. Amino acid sequence: CATSDSATYEQYF.

At least ten counts were recorded for this clonotype. The J gene is TRBJ2-1, the V gene TRBV12-3 or TRBV12-4, with TRBD2 matching over 14 bases. J was trimmed by 7 bases and V by 7 bases; bases with no gene match: 21. The length of the CDR3 is 20 residues. CDR3 bases: TGTGCCAGCACCAACTTACCGGGACTAGCGGGAGAACGAACCGGGAATGAGCAGTTCTTC. Translating it yields CASTNLPGLAGERTGNEQFF.

A few counts support this clonotype. J is TRBJ2-1 and V is TRBV6-2 or TRBV6-3; 12 bases fit TRBD2. Unmatched junction bases numbered 3, after V lost 2 bases and J lost 7 bases. CDR1 is MNHEY, CDR2 SVGEGT, per germline. CDR3 length: 15 residues. CDR3 amino acids: CASSYGLAGGNEQFF. The CDR3 DNA is TGTGCCAGCAGTTACGGGCTAGCGGGGGGGAATGAGCAGTTCTTC.

This clonotype was recorded many times. The rearrangement joins TRBV9 to TRBJ2-1, with TRBD2 matching over 11 bases. The V segment lost 5 bases and the J segment 4 bases; nucleotides outside the gene matches: 5. The CDR3 has 15 amino acids. Germline CDR1 SGDLS, CDR2 YYNGEE. The DNA for the CDR3 is TGTGCCAGCAGTGTCGGGACTAGCGGATACAATGAGCAGTTCTTC. This codes for CASSVGTSGYNEQFF.

The V call is TRBV20-1, the J call TRBJ1-2; D remains ambiguous. CDR3 size: 12 residues. The germline V gene has CDR1 DFQATT and CDR2 SNEGSKA (reference sequence). The ends were cut back, 5 bases at V and 3 bases at J, with 10 bases in the middle. The DNA for the CDR3 is TGCAGTGCTCCCGGGCCCGACTATGGCTACACCTTC. It yields the protein CSAPGPDYGYTF.

This clonotype has a count of ten or more. The rearrangement links TRBV10-3 to TRBJ2-5; TRBD2 agrees at 7 bases. The germline CDR1 and CDR2 sequences are ENHRY and SYGVKD. CDR3 length: 15 amino acids. Unmatched junction bases numbered 8, after V lost 2 bases and J lost 5 bases. CDR3 bases: TGTGCCATCAGTGAGCCGGGAGGTCCGCGGGAGACCCAGTACTTC. This codes for CAISEPGGPRETQYF.

This clonotype was recorded at least ten times. The genes are TRBV11-2 and TRBJ2-1, with 14 bases aligning to TRBD2. V lost 7 bases and J lost 10; bases outside the gene matches: 15. CDR1 is SGHAT and CDR2 is FQNNGV in the germline V gene. CDR3 size: 17 residues. For the CDR3, the DNA is TGTGCCAGCATCCTCGATCCTGGACTAGCGGGAGGTGGCGAGCAGTTCTTC. This translates into CASILDPGLAGGGEQFF.

This clonotype was counted once. This chain joins TRBV7-2 and TRBJ2-3, with 7 positions matching TRBD2. V lost 5 bases to trimming and J lost 1 base; unmatched junction nucleotides: 6. CDR1 and CDR2 (germline): SGHTA, FQGNSA. This CDR3 spans 15 amino acids. In nucleotides, the CDR3 is TGTGCCAGCAGCCCTCTCCGGGGGGGCACAGATACGCAGTATTTT. It specifies CASSPLRGGTDTQYF.

This clonotype appeared many times. The V gene is TRBV7-2, the J gene TRBJ2-1; 12 bases fit TRBD2. The germline CDR1 and CDR2 sequences are SGHTA and FQGNSA. V lost 4 bases to trimming and J lost 8 bases; unmatched junction nucleotides: 9. The CDR3 is made up of 16 amino acids. In nucleotides, the CDR3 is TGTGCCAGCAGCTCCGAGCGCCTAGCGGGAGGGGATGAGCAGTTCTTC. Translating it yields CASSSERLAGGDEQFF.